This T cell receptor (beta chain) is from a study of T cells in localized non-small cell lung cancer. Produced via immunoSEQ multiplex PCR; TCRdb's table is partial and in-frame only. Of around 34,000 clones in the sample, roughly 93% were seen once. V was clipped by 4 bases and J by 2 bases, with 14 bases between them. There are 15 residues in the CDR3. Germline CDR1 is SNHLY and CDR2 is FYNNEI. The chain employs TRBV2 and TRBJ1-1, with D possibly being TRBD1 (5 bases). This specimen was peripheral blood, taken before any cancer treatment. This receptor was obtained from an older female donor with stage I lung adenocarcinoma. The CDR3 nucleotides are TGTGCCAGCAGTGCTCAGGGAGGGATTAACACTGAAGCTTTCTTT. Translated: CASSAQGGINTEAFF.